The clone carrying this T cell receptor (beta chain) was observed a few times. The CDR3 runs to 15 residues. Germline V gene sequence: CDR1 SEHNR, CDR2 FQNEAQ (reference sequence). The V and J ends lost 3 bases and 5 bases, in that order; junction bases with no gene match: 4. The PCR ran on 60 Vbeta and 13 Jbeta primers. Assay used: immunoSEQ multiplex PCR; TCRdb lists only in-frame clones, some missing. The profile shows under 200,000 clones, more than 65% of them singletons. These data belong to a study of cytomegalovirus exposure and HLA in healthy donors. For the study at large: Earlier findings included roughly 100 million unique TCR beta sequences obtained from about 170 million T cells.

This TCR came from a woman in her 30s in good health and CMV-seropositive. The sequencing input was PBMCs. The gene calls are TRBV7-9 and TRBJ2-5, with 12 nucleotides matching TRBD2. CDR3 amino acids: CASSFGLAGLETQYF. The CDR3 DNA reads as TGTGCCAGCAGCTTCGGACTAGCGGGACTTGAGACCCAGTACTTC.